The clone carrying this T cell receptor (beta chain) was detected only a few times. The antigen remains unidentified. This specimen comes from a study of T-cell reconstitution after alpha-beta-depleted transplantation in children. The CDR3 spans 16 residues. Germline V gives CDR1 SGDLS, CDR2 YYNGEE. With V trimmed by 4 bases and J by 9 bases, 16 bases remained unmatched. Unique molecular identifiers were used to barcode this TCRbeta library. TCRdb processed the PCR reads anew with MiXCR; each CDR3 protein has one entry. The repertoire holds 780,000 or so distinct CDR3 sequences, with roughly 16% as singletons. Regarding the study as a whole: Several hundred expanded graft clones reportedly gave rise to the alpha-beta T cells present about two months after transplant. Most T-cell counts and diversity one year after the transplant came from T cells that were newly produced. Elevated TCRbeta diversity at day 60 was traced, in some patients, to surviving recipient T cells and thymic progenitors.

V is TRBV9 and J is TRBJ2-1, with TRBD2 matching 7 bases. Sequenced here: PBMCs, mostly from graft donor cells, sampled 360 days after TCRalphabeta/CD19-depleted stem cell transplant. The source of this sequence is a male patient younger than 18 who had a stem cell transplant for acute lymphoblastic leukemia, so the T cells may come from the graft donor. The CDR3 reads CASSLGVGEGIREQFF. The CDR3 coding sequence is TGTGCCAGCAGCTTAGGGGTGGGGGAGGGGATCCGTGAGCAGTTCTTC.